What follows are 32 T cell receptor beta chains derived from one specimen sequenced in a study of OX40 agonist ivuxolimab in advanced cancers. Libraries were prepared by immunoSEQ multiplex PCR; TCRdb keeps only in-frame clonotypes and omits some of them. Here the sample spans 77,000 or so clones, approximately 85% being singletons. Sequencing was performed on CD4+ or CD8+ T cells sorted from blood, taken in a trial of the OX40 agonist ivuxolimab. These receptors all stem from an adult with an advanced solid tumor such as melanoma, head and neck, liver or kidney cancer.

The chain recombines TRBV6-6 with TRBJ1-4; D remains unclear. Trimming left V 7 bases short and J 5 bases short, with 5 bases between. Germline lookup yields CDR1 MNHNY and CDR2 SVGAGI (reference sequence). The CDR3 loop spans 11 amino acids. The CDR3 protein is CASMKNEKLFF. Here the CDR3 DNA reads TGTGCCAGCATGAAGAATGAAAAACTGTTTTTT.

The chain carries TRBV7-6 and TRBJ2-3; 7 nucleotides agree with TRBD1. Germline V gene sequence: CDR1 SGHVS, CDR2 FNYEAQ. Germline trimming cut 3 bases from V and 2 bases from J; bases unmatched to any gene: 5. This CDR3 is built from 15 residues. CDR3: CASSFLGTVTDTQYF. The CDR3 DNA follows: TGTGCCAGCAGCTTTTTGGGGACAGTCACAGATACGCAGTATTTT.

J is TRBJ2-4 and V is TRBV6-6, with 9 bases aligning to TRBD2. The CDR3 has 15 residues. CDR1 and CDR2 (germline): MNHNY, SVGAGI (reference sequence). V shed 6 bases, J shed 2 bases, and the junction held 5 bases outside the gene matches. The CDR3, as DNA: TGTGCCAGCAGACCCGGGACTAGCTCCAAAAACATTCAGTACTTC. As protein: CASRPGTSSKNIQYF.

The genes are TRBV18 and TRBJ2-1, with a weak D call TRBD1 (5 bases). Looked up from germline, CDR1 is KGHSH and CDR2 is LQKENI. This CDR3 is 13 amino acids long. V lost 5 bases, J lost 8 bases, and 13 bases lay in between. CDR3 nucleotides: TGTGCCAGCTCATCAGGACACCCCGATGAGCAGTTCTTC. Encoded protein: CASSSGHPDEQFF.

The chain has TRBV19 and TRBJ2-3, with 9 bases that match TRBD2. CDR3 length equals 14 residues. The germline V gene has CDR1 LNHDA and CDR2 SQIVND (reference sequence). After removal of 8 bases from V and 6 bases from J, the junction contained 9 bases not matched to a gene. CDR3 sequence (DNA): TGTGCCAGTCAGCCTAGCGGGGCCGGGGATACGCAGTATTTT. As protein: CASQPSGAGDTQYF. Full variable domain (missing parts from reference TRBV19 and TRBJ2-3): DGGITQSPKYLFRKEGQNVTLSCEQNLNHDAMYWYRQDPGQGLRLIYYSQIVNDFQKGDIAEGYSVSREKKESFPLTVTSAQKNPTAFYLCASQPSGAGDTQYFGPGTRLTVL.

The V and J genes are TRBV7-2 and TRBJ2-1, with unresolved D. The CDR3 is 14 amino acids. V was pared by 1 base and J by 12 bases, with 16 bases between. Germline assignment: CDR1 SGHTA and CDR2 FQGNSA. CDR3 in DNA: TGTGCCAGCAGCTTAGGGGGTTTTAGCATAGGGCAGTTCTTC. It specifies CASSLGGFSIGQFF. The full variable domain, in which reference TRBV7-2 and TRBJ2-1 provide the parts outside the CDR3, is GAGVSQSPSNKVTEKGKDVELRCDPISGHTALYWYRQSLGQGLEFLIYFQGNSAPDKSGLPSDRFSAERTGGSVSTLTIQRTQQEDSAVYLCASSLGGFSIGQFFGPGTRLTVL.

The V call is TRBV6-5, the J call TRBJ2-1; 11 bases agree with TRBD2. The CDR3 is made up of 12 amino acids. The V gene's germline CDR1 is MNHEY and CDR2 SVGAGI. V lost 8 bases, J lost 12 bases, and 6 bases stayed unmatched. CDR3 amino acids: CASSSGGFRQFF. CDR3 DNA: TGTGCCAGCTCTAGCGGGGGGTTTCGGCAGTTCTTC.

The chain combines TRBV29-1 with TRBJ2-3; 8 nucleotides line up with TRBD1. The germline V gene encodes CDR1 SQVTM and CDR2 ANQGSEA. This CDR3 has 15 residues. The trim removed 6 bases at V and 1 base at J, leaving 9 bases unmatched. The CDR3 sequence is CSVNAGTGRTDTQYF. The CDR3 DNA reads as TGCAGCGTCAACGCCGGGACAGGCCGCACAGATACGCAGTATTTT.

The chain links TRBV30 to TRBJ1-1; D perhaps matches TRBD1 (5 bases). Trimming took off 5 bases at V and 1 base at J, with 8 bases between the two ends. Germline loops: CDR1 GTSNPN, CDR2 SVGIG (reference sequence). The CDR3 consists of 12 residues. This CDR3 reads CAWVRANTEAFF. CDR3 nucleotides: TGTGCCTGGGTCAGGGCGAACACTGAAGCTTTCTTT.

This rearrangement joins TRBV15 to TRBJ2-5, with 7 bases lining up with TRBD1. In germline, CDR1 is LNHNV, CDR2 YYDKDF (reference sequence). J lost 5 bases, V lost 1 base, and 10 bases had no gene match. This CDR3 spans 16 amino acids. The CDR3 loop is CATSRAETGIPETQYF. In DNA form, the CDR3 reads TGTGCCACCAGCAGAGCCGAGACAGGGATCCCGGAGACCCAGTACTTC. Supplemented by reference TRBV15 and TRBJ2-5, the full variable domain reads DAMVIQNPRYQVTQFGKPVTLSCSQTLNHNVMYWYQQKSSQAPKLLFHYYDKDFNNEADTPDNFQSRRPNTSFCFLDIRSPGLGDTAMYLCATSRAETGIPETQYFGPGTRLLVL.

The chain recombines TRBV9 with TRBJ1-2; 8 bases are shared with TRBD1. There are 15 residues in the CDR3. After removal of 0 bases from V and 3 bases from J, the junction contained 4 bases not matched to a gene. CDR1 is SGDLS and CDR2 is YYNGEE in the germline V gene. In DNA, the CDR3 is TGTGCCAGCAGCGTAGGTGGACAGGGATACTATGGCTACACCTTC. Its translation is CASSVGGQGYYGYTF.

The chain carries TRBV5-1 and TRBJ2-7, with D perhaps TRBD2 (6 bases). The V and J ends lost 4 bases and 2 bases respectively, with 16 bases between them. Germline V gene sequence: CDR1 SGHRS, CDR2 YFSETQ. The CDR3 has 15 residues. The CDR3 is CASSPHMGGAYEQYF. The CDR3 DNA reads TGCGCCAGCAGCCCCCACATGGGGGGAGCCTACGAGCAGTACTTC. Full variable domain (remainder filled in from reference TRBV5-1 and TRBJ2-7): KAGVTQTPRYLIKTRGQQVTLSCSPISGHRSVSWYQQTPGQGLQFLFEYFSETQRNKGNFPGRFSGRQFSNSRSEMNVSTLELGDSALYLCASSPHMGGAYEQYFGPGTRLTVT.

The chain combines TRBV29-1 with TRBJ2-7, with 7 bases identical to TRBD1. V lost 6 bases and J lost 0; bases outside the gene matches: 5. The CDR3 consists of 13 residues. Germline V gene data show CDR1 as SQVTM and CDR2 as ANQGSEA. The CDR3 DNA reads TGCAGCGTGACAGGGCTGGCCTCCTACGAGCAGTACTTC. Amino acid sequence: CSVTGLASYEQYF.

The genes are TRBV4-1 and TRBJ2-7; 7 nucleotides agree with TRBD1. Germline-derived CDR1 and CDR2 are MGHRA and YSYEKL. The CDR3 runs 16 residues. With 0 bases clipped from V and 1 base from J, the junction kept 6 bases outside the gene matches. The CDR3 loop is CASSQDGTARSYEQYF. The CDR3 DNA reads TGCGCCAGCAGCCAAGACGGGACAGCCCGTTCCTACGAGCAGTACTTC.

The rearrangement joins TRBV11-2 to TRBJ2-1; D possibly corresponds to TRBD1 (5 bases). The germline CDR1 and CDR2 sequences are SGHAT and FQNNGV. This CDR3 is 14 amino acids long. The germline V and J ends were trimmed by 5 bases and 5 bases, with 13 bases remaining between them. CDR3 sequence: CASSPTRQHNEQFF. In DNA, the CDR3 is TGTGCCAGCAGCCCGACCCGACAGCACAATGAGCAGTTCTTC. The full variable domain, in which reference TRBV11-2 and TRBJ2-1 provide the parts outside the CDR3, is EAGVAQSPRYKIIEKRQSVAFWCNPISGHATLYWYQQILGQGPKLLIQFQNNGVVDDSQLPKDRFSAERLKGVDSTLKIQPAKLEDSAVYLCASSPTRQHNEQFFGPGTRLTVL.

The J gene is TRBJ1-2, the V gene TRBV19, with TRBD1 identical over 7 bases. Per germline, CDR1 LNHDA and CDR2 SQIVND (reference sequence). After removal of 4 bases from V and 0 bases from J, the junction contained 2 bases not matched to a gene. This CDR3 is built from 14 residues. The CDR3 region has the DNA TGTGCCAGTAGTAGGACAGGATCTAACTATGGCTACACCTTC. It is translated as CASSRTGSNYGYTF.

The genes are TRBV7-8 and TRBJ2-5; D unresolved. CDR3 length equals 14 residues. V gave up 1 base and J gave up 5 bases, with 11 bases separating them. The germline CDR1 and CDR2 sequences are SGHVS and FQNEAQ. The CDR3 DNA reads TGTGCCAGCAGCTTAGTGCCGTTAGGGGAGACCCAGTACTTC. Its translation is CASSLVPLGETQYF. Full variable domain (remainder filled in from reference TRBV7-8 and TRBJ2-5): GAGVSQSPRYKVAKRGQDVALRCDPISGHVSLFWYQQALGQGPEFLTYFQNEAQLDKSGLPSDRFFAERPEGSVSTLKIQRTQQEDSAVYLCASSLVPLGETQYFGPGTRLLVL.

The CDR3 spells CASSRGRANTEAFF. The CDR3 DNA is TGTGCCAGCAGCCGGGGGAGAGCAAACACTGAAGCTTTCTTT. V gene TRBV7-8 combines with J gene TRBJ1-1; TRBD1 might be the D (5 bases). There are 14 residues in the CDR3. V lost 5 bases, J lost 2 bases, and 12 bases lay in between. Germline V gene data show CDR1 as SGHVS and CDR2 as FQNEAQ.

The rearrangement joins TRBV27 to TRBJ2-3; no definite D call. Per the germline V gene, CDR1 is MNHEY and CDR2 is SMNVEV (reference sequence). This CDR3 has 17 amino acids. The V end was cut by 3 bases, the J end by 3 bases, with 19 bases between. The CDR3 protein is CASSFTPPRTGTDTQYF. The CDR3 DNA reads TGTGCCAGCAGTTTCACCCCCCCCCGGACCGGGACAGATACGCAGTATTTT.

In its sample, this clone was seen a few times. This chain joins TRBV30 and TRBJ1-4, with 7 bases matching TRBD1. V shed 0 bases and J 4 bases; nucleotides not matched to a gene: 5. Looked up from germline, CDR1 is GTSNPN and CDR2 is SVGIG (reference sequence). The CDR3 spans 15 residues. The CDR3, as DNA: TGTGCCTGGAGTGTATTGACAGGGCTTAATGAAAAACTGTTTTTT. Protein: CAWSVLTGLNEKLFF.

Written as DNA, the CDR3 is TGTGCCAGCAGCTTAGAATTTGGGACAGCTAATTCACCCCTCCACTTT. It specifies CASSLEFGTANSPLHF. The chain recombines TRBV7-6 with TRBJ1-6, with 7 positions matching TRBD1. CDR1 SGHVS and CDR2 FNYEAQ come from the germline V gene. Trimming cost V 1 base and J 6 bases; bases outside gene matches: 6. The CDR3 length is 16 residues.

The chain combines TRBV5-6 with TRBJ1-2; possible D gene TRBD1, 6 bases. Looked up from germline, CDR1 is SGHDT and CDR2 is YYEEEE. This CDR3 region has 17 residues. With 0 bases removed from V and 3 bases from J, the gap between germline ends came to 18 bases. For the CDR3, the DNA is TGTGCCAGCAGCTTGGGCGGGGGCGCGGATAAATACTATGGCTACACCTTC. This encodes CASSLGGGADKYYGYTF.

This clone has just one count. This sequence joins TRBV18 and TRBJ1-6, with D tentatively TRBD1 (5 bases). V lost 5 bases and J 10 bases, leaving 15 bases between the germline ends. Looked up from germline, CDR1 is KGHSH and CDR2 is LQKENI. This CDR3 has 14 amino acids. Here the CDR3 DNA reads TGTGCCAGCTCAAACGGGCAGGGAGGCTCACCCCTCCACTTT. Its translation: CASSNGQGGSPLHF.

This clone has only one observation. CDR3 loop: CASSLARGRTNYGYTF. The CDR3 DNA sequence: TGTGCCAGCAGCTTAGCAAGGGGGAGGACTAACTATGGCTACACCTTC. V usage is TRBV7-9 and J usage is TRBJ1-2, with D possibly matching TRBD1 (6 bases). This CDR3 contains 16 residues. The V end was cut by 0 bases, the J end by 0 bases, with 11 bases between. Germline-derived CDR1 and CDR2 are SEHNR and FQNEAQ (reference sequence). Drawing the rest from reference TRBV7-9 and TRBJ1-2, the complete variable domain is DTGVSQNPRHKITKRGQNVTFRCDPISEHNRLYWYRQTLGQGPEFLTYFQNEAQLEKSRLLSDRFSAERPKGSFSTLEIQRTEQGDSAMYLCASSLARGRTNYGYTFGSGTRLTVV.

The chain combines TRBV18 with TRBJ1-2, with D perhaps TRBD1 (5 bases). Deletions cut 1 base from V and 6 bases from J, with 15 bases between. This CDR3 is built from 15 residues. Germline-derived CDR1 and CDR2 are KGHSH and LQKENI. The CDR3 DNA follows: TGTGCCAGCTCACCACGAAGCTTACGGGACCATGGCTACACCTTC. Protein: CASSPRSLRDHGYTF. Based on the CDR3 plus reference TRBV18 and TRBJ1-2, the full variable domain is NAGVMQNPRHLVRRRGQEARLRCSPMKGHSHVYWYRQLPEEGLKFMVYLQKENIIDESGMPKERFSAEFPKEGPSILRIQQVVRGDSAAYFCASSPRSLRDHGYTFGSGTRLTVV.

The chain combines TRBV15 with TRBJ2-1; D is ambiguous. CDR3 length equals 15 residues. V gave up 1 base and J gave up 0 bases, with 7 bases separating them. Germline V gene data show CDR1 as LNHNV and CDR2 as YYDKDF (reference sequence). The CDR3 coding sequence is TGTGCCACCAGCAGAGCGAGTATCTCCTACAATGAGCAGTTCTTC. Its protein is CATSRASISYNEQFF.

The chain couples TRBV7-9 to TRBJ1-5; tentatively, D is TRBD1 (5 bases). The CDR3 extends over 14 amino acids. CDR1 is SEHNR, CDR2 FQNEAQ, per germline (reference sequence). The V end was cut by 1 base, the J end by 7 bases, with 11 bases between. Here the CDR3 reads CASSLGQGYQPQHF. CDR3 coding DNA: TGTGCCAGCAGCTTAGGGCAGGGCTACCAGCCCCAGCATTTT. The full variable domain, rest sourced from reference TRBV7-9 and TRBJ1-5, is DTGVSQNPRHKITKRGQNVTFRCDPISEHNRLYWYRQTLGQGPEFLTYFQNEAQLEKSRLLSDRFSAERPKGSFSTLEIQRTEQGDSAMYLCASSLGQGYQPQHFGDGTRLSIL.

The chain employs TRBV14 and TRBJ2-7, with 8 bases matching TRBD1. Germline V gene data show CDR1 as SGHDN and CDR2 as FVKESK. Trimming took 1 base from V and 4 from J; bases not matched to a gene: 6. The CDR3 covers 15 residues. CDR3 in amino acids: CASSQVQGALYEQYF. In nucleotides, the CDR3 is TGTGCCAGCAGCCAAGTCCAGGGGGCCCTTTACGAGCAGTACTTC.

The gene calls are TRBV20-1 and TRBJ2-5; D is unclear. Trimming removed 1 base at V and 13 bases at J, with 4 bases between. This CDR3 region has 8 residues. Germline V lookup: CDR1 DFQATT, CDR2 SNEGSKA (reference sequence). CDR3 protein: CSARVGYF. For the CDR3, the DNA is TGCAGTGCTAGAGTCGGGTACTTC.

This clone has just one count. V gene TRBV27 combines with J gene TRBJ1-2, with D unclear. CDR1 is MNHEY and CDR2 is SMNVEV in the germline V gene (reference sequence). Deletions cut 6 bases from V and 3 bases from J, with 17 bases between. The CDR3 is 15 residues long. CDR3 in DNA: TGTGCCAGCAGACCCTATGAGGAAACGGACTATGGCTACACCTTC. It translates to CASRPYEETDYGYTF.

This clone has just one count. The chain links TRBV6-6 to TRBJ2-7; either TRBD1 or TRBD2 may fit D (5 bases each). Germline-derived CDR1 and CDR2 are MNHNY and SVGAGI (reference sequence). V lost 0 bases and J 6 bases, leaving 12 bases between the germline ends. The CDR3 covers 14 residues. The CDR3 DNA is TGTGCCAGCAGTTACTCGGGGGTCGGGCTCGAGCAGTACTTC. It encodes CASSYSGVGLEQYF.

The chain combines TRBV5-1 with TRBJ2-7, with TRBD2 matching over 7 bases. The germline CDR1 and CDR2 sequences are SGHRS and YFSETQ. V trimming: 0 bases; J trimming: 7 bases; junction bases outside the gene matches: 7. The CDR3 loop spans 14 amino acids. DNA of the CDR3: TGCGCCAGCAGCTTGGTGCGGGGGACCCTGGAGCAGTACTTC. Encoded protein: CASSLVRGTLEQYF. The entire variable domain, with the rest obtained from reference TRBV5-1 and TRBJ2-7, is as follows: KAGVTQTPRYLIKTRGQQVTLSCSPISGHRSVSWYQQTPGQGLQFLFEYFSETQRNKGNFPGRFSGRQFSNSRSEMNVSTLELGDSALYLCASSLVRGTLEQYFGPGTRLTVT.